This T cell receptor (beta chain) was identified in a study of blood T cell repertoires in COVID-19. Overall study: The study drew acute and convalescent COVID-19 samples from the United States, Italy and Spain. Sample material is recorded as cDNA or gDNA derived from T cells, B-cell-depleted T cells, or PBMCs.

Under the authors' procedure: It was from reference gene primer amplification that nucleated cell counts were estimated. Assay used: immunoSEQ multiplex PCR; TCRdb lists only in-frame clones, some missing. V and J calls and clone size are as listed in that table; D and trimming were resolved from the DNA. Here the sample spans about 180,000 clones, about three quarters being singletons. This CDR3 is built from 15 residues. V dropped 6 bases and J dropped 1; count of bases not matched to a gene: 5. In germline, CDR1 is SGHVS, CDR2 FQNEAQ. Seattle patients were enrolled during active infection and followed longitudinally.

Sequenced input: peripheral blood. This chain joins TRBV7-8 and TRBJ1-5; 8 positions match TRBD1. This clonotype was obtained from a woman aged 80 or over with COVID-19, enrolled during active disease. The CDR3 sequence is CASRPDRGSNQPQHF. The DNA for the CDR3 is TGTGCCAGCAGGCCCGACAGGGGAAGCAATCAGCCCCAGCATTTT.